The clone carrying this T cell receptor beta chain was picked up a small number of times. In the study's own analysis: Nucleated cell number was recorded as an estimate derived from reference gene primer amplification. Clones were sequenced by immunoSEQ multiplex PCR, and TCRdb holds only the in-frame ones, with some missing. That table furnishes V, J and clone size, whereas the DNA furnished D and trimming. Of a few hundred thousand clones in the sample, roughly nine tenths were seen once. The data derive from a study of blood T cell repertoires in COVID-19. Germline CDR1 reads LGHNA; CDR2 reads YNFKEQ. V shed 0 bases and J shed 7 bases, with 12 bases lying between them. CDR3 size: 14 residues.

This clonotype was sampled from a man between 40 and 49 years old with acute or convalescent COVID-19. The gene calls are TRBV4-2 and TRBJ1-1, with a tentative D call TRBD1 (5 bases). The sample taken for sequencing was peripheral blood. The DNA for the CDR3 is TGTGCCAGCAGCCAAGATTTGGGGCGGAGTGAAGCTTTCTTT. Protein sequence: CASSQDLGRSEAFF.